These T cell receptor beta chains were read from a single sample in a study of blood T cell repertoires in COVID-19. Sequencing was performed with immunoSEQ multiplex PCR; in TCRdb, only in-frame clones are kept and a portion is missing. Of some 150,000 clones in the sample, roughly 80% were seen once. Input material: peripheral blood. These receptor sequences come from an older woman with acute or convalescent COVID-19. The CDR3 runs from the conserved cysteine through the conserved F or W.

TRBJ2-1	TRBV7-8	CASSPRLAGVSSREQFF
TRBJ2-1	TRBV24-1	CATSDLQGQFF
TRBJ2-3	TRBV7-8	CASSPAGPPRTDTQYF
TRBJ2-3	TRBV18	CASSSGQGSTDTQYF
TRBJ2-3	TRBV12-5	CATYKGAGTDTQYF
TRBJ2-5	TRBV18	CASSPGQGAETQYF
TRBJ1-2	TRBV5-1	CASGNPGAYGYTF
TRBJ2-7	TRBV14	CASSPWRSSYEQYF
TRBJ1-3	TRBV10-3	CAISDDTTGNTIYF
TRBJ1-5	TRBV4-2	CASSQGVSRNQPQHF
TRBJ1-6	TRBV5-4	CASSLGPTGTGSLALHF
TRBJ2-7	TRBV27	CASSFKQGAPYEQYF
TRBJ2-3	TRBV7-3	CASSYSPDRVEDTQYF
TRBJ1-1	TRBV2	CASSEIGDRETEAFF
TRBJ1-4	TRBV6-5	CASSPGQATNEKLFF
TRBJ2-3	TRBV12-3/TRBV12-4	CASAGETDTQYF
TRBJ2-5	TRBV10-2	CATGTSGGTVETQYF
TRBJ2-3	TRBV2	CASSEKRDTQYF
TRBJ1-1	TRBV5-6	CASSLAPGAGLTEAFF
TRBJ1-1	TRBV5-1	CASSLAVGGRNEAFF
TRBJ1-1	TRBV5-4	CASSFTGNTEAFF
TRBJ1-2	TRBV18	CASSDRETYGYTF
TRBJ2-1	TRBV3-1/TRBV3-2	CASSQHTGDNEQFF
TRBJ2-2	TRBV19	CASSIPRTGSGELFF
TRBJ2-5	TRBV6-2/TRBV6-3	CASSYSRADYQETQYF
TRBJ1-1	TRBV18	CASSPRRGANTEAFF
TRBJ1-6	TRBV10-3	CAISGGTGGLTPLHF
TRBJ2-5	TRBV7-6	CASSLSGLAVETQYF
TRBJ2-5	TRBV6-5	CASSSTGMAVETQYF
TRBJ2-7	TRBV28	CASSSQVYEQYF
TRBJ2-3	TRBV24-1	CATSGTGFSHLSSTDTQYF
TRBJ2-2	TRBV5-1	CASSLGTGTNTGELFF
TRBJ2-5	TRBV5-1	CASSLSAGDETQYF
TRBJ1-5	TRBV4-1	CASSQQYSNQPQHF
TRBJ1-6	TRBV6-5	CALKGGGGNSPLHF
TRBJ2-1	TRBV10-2	CASRGGRIPGNEQFF
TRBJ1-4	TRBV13	CASSFTGADEKLFF
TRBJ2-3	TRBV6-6	CASSRDSTDTQYF
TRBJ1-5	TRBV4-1	CASSQEQGMNQPQHF
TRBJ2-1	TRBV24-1	CATSDFSSYNEQFF
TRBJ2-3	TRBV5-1	CASKTGSDTQYF
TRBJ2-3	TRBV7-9	CASSLGQGIDEDTQYF
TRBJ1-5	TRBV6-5	CASSPVGGYNQPQHF
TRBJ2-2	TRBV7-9	CASSLVPAGELFF
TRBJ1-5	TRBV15	CATSRDSGSLGSQHF
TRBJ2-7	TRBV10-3	CAISVERGAYEQYF
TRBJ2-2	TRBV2	CASSALGTGGGTGELFF
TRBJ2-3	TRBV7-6	CASNNRLGGGQDTQYF